This T cell receptor (beta chain) was identified during a study of T cell responses to AZD1222 COVID-19 vaccine. Generated by immunoSEQ multiplex PCR, the TCRdb table keeps only in-frame clones and is missing some. This sample yields fewer than 120,000 clones, of which 85% to 95% are seen a single time; 2.5% to 3% belongs to the top ten. The CDR3 sequence is 15 residues long. The V gene's germline CDR1 is SGHNT and CDR2 YYREEE (reference sequence). V lost 4 bases, J lost 1 base, and 14 bases lay in between. The chain links TRBV5-4 to TRBJ1-1, with a tentative D call TRBD1 (6 bases). The TCR sequence derives from an adult who received the AZD1222 COVID-19 vaccine. The specimen was peripheral blood, collected 28 days after the second AZD1222 dose. Written as DNA, the CDR3 is TGTGCCAGCAGCCGGGCGACAGGTACGAACACTGAAGCTTTCTTT. Its protein product is CASSRATGTNTEAFF.